The T cell receptor (beta chain) described here comes from a study of cytomegalovirus exposure and HLA in healthy donors. 13 Jbeta primers and 60 Vbeta primers were used for the PCR. The table came from immunoSEQ multiplex PCR; TCRdb's copy has only in-frame clones and leaves some out. Counted here are tens of thousands of clones, about four fifths occurring once; the ten biggest clones make up under 2.5%. V lost 1 base and J lost 0, with 9 bases in between. Germline lookup yields CDR1 SQVTM and CDR2 ANQGSEA. The CDR3 sequence is 14 residues long. Sequenced: PBMCs. The clonotype originates from a man in his late teens or twenties in good health and CMV-seronegative. The chain has TRBV29-1 and TRBJ1-1; D is undetermined. CDR3 DNA sequence: TGCAGCGTTGAAGTCAGAATATTGAACACTGAAGCTTTCTTT. It yields the protein CSVEVRILNTEAFF.